This TCR beta chain was sequenced during a study of OX40 agonist ivuxolimab in advanced cancers. About the study: The drug used for patients, ivuxolimab, was an agonistic anti-OX40 (CD134) antibody. Partial responses, seen in three patients, involved one hepatocellular carcinoma and two cutaneous melanomas. Study-wide results and limits: Compared with others, partial responders at 0.1-3.0 mg/kg displayed clonal expansion among the lowest. There was clonal expansion of CD4+ and CD8+ blood T cells by week 6 at 0.1 to 3.0 mg/kg.

As concerns this clone: What it recognizes is unknown.

Clones were read by immunoSEQ multiplex PCR, and TCRdb kept only the in-frame ones, dropping some. This sample has roughly 80,000 clones, with roughly 93% found just once. Specimen: CD4+ or CD8+ T cells sorted from blood, collected in a trial of the OX40 agonist ivuxolimab. This sequence originates from an adult with an advanced solid tumor such as melanoma, head and neck, liver or kidney cancer.

CDR3 nucleotide sequence: TGTGCCAGCAGAGGGTACATGAACACTGAAGCTTTCTTT. Its translation is CASRGYMNTEAFF. The chain carries TRBV27 and TRBJ1-1; no firm D call. The germline V gene has CDR1 MNHEY and CDR2 SMNVEV (reference sequence). The V end was cut by 6 bases, the J end by 0 bases, with 8 bases between. The CDR3 runs 13 residues.